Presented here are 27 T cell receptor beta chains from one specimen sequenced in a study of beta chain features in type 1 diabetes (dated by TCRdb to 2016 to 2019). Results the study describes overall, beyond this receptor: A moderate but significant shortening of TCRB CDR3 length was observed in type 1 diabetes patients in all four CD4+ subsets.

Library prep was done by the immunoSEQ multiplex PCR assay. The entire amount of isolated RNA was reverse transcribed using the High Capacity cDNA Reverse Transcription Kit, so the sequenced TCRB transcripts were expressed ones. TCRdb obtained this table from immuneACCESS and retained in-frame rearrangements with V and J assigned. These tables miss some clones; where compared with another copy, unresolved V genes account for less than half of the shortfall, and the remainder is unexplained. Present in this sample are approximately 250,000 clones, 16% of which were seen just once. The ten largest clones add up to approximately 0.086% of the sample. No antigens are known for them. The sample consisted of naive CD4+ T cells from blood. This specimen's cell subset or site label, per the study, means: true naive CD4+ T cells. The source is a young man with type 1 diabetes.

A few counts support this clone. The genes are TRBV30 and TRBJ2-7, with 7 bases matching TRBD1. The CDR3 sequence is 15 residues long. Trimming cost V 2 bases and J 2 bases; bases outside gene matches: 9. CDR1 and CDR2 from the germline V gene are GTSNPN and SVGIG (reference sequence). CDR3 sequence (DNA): TGTGCCTGGAGTTACGACAGGGAAAGAGCCTACGAGCAGTACTTC. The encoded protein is CAWSYDRERAYEQYF.

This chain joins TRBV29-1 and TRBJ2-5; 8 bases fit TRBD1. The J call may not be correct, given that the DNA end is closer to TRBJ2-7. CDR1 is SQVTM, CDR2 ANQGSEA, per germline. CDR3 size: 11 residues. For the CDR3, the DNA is TGCAGCGTTGACAGGGGGCACGAGCAGTACTTC. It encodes CSVDRGHEQYF.

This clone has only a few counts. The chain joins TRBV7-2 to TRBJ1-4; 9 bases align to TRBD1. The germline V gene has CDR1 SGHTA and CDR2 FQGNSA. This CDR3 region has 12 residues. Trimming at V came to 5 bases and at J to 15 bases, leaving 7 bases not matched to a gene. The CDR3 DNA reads TGTGCCAGCAGCCCGGGACAGGGCGGGATGTTTTTT. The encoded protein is CASSPGQGGMFF.

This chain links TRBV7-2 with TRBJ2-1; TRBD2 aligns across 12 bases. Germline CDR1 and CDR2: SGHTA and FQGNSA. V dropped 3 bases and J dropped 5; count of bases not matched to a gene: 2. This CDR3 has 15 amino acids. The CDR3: CASSLTSGSDNEQFF. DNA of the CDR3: TGTGCCAGCAGCTTGACTAGCGGGAGTGACAATGAGCAGTTCTTC.

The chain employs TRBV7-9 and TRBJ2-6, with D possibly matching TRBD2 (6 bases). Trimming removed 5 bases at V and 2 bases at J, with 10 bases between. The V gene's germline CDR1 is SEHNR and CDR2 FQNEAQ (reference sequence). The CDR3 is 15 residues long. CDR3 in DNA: TGTGCCAGCAGCCCCGGAGGGGCTGGGGCCAACGTCCTGACTTTC. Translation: CASSPGGAGANVLTF.

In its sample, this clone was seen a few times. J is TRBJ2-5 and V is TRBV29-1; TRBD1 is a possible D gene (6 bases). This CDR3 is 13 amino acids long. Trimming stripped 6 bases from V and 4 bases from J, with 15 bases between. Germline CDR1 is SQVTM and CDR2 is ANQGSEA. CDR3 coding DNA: TGCAGCGTCGGGCAGGGGCTAGGAGAGACCCAGTACTTC. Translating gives CSVGQGLGETQYF.

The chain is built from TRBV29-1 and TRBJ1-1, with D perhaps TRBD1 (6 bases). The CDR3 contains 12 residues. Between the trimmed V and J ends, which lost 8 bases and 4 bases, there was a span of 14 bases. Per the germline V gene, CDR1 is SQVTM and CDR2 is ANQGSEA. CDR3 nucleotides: TGCAGCCTGCACGGGGGCGGCACTGAAGCTTTCTTT. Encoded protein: CSLHGGGTEAFF.

The CDR3 spells CASSVGQLSSYEQYF. The CDR3 region has the DNA TGTGCCAGCAGCGTAGGACAGCTTTCCTCCTACGAGCAGTACTTC. The V gene is TRBV9, the J gene TRBJ2-7, with D perhaps TRBD1 (5 bases). The V gene's germline CDR1 is SGDLS and CDR2 YYNGEE. The V and J ends lost 0 bases and 0 bases respectively, with 10 bases between them. CDR3 size: 15 residues.

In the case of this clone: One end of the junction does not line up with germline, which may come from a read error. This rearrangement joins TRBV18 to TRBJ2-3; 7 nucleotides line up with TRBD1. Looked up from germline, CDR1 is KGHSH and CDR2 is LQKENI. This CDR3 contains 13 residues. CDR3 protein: CASSPQGMDTQYF. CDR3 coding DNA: TGTGCCAGCTCTCCACAGGGGATGGATACGCAGTATTTT.

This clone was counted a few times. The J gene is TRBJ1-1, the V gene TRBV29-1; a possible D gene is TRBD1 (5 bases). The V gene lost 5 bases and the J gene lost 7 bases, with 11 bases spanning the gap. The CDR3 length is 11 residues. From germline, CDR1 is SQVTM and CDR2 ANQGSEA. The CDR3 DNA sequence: TGCAGCGTTAAGGGGAGCAATGAAGCTTTCTTT. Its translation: CSVKGSNEAFF.

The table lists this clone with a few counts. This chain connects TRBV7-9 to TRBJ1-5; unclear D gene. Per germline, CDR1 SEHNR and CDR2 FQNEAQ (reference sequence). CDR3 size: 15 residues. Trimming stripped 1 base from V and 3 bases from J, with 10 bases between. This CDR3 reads CASSLDVGYNQPQHF. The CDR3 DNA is TGTGCCAGCAGCTTAGACGTCGGATACAATCAGCCCCAGCATTTT.

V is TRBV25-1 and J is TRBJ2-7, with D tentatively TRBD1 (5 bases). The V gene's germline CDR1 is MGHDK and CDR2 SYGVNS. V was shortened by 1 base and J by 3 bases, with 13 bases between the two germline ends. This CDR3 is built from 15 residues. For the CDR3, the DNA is TGTGCCAGCAGTGAATCAGGCGGCCAGGGCTACGAGCAGTACTTC. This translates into CASSESGGQGYEQYF.

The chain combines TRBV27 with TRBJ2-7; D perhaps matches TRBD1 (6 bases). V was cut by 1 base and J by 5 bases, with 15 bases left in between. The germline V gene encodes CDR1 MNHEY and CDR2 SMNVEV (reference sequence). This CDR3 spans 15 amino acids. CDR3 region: CASSLFSVAGDEQYF. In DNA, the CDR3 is TGTGCCAGCAGTTTATTTTCCGTGGCAGGGGACGAGCAGTACTTC.

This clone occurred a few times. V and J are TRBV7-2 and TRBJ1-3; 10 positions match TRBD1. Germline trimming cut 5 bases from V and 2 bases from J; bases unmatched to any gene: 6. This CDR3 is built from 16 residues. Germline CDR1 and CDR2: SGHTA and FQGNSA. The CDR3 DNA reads TGTGCCAGCAGCGCCTCCGGGACAGGGGCTGGAAACACCATATATTTT. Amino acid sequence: CASSASGTGAGNTIYF.

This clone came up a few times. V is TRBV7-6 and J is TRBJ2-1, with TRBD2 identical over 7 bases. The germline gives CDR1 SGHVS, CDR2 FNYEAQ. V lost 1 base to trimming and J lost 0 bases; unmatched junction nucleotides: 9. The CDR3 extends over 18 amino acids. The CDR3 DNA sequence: TGTGCCAGCAGCTTAGGGCTAGCGGTTACCAGCTCCTACAATGAGCAGTTCTTC. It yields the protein CASSLGLAVTSSYNEQFF.

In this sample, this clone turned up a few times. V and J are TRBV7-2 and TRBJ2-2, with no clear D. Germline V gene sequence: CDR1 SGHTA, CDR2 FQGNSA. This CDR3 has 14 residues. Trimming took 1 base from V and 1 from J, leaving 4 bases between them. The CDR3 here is CASSLVENTGELFF. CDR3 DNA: TGTGCCAGCAGCTTAGTGGAGAACACCGGGGAGCTGTTTTTT.

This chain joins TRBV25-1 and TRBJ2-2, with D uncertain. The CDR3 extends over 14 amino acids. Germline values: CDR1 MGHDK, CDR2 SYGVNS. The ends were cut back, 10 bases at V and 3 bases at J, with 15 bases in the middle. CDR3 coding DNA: TGTGCCACCCACAGCGACCGGGACACCGGGGAGCTGTTTTTT. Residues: CATHSDRDTGELFF.

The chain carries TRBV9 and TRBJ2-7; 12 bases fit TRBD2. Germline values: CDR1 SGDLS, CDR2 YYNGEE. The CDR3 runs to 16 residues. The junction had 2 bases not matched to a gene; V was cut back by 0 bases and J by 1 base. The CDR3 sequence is CASSVGTSGVSYEQYF. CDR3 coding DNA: TGTGCCAGCAGCGTAGGGACTAGCGGGGTTTCCTACGAGCAGTACTTC.

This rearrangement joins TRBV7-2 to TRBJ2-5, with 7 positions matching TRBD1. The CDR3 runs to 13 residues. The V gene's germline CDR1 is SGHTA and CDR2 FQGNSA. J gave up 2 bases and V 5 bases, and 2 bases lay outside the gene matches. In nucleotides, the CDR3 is TGTGCCAGCAGCAAGGGACAGCAAGAGACCCAGTACTTC. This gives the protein CASSKGQQETQYF.

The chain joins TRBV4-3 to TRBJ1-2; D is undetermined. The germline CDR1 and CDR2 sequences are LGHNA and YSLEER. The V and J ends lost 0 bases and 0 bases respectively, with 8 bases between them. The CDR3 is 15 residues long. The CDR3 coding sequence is TGCGCCAGCAGCCAAGATATGGGAGCTAACTATGGCTACACCTTC. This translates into CASSQDMGANYGYTF.

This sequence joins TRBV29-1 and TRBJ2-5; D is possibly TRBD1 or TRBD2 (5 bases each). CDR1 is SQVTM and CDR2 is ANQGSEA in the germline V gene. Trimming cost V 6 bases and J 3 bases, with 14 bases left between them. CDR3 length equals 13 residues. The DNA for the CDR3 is TGCAGCGTGACGGGGCAGGGCGAAGAGACCCAGTACTTC. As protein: CSVTGQGEETQYF.

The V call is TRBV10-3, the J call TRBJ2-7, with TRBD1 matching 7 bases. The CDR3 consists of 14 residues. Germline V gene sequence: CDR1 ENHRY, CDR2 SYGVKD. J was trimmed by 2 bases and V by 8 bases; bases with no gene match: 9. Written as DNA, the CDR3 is TGTGCCATCGGGTCTGACAGGGCCCCCTACGAGCAGTACTTC. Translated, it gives CAIGSDRAPYEQYF.

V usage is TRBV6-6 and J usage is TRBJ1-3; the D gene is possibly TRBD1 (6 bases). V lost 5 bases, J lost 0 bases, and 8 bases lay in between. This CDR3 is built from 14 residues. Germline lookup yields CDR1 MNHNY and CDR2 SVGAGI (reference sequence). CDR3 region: CASSTGISGNTIYF. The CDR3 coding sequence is TGTGCCAGCAGTACAGGGATCTCTGGAAACACCATATATTTT.

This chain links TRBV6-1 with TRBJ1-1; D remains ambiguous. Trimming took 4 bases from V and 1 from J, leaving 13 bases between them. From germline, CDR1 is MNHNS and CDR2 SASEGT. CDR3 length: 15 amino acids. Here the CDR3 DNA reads TGTGCCAGCAGTGCCTTAGGCGCGGGGAACACTGAAGCTTTCTTT. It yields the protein CASSALGAGNTEAFF.

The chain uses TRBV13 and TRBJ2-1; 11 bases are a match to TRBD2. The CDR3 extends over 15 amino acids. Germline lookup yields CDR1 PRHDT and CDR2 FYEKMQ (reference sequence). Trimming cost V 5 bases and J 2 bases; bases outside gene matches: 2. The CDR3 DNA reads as TGTGCCAGCAGCATGACTAGCGGGACCTACAATGAGCAGTTCTTC. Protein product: CASSMTSGTYNEQFF.

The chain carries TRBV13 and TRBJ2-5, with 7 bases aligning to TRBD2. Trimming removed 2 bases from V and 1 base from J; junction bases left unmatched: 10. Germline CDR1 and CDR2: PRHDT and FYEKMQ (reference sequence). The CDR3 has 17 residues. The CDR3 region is CASSLSSTSPRQETQYF. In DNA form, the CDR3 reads TGTGCCAGCAGCTTATCCTCGACTAGCCCCCGCCAAGAGACCCAGTACTTC.

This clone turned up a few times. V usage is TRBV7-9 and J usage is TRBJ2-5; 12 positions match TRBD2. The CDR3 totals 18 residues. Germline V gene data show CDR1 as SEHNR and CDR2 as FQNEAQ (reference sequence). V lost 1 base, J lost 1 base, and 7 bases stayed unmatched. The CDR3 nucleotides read TGTGCCAGCAGCTTAGACCCTAGCGGGAGGGCGTTCCAAGAGACCCAGTACTTC. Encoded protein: CASSLDPSGRAFQETQYF. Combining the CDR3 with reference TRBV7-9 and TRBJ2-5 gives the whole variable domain DTGVSQNPRHKITKRGQNVTFRCDPISEHNRLYWYRQTLGQGPEFLTYFQNEAQLEKSRLLSDRFSAERPKGSFSTLEIQRTEQGDSAMYLCASSLDPSGRAFQETQYFGPGTRLLVL.